These T cell receptor beta chains were read from a single sample in a study of blood T cell repertoires in COVID-19. Libraries were prepared by immunoSEQ multiplex PCR; TCRdb keeps only in-frame clonotypes and omits some of them. The repertoire consists of some 68,000 clones, with 70% to 90% occurring once and the leading ten covering around 4.4%. The specimen was peripheral blood. These receptors were obtained from a man aged 50-60 years with active COVID-19. CDR3s include the opening cysteine and the closing phenylalanine or tryptophan. The order of the fields is V gene, clone size, J gene, CDR3 protein. The size entry is marked missing in some rows and otherwise reads once, few, many or a size class.

>TRBV5-8|.|TRBJ2-5
CASSLGTGPETQYF
>TRBV10-3|.|TRBJ2-3
CAISRAGAEVDTQYF
>TRBV9|.|TRBJ2-2
CASSNRGTDTGELFF
>TRBV5-4|.|TRBJ2-7
CASSAGTREREQYF
>TRBV11-2|.|TRBJ2-1
CASSSLSGRSSYNEQFF
>TRBV5-4|.|TRBJ2-1
CASSFRLADNEQFF
>TRBV19|.|TRBJ2-7
CASSSGQESYEQYF
>TRBV28|.|TRBJ2-1
CASSLATRLAGVNEQFF
>TRBV5-5|.|TRBJ2-7
CASSFNDRGRTLTYEQYF
>TRBV3-1/TRBV3-2|.|TRBJ1-2
CASSDDREGYGYTF
>TRBV20-1|.|TRBJ2-2
CSASGASSGRIAGELFF
>TRBV7-2|.|TRBJ2-7
CASSLASSGGIYEQYF
>TRBV2|.|TRBJ2-7
CASSLEVPGQGESSYEQYF
>TRBV11-3|.|TRBJ2-7
CASSLVGHEQYF
>TRBV9|.|TRBJ1-4
CASSALGVGGEKLFF
>TRBV7-9|.|TRBJ1-2
CASSSRGSWGYTF
>TRBV6-6|.|TRBJ1-5
CASTTGSNQPQHF
>TRBV9|once|TRBJ2-3
CASSLRDYGADTQYF
>TRBV27|.|TRBJ2-1
CASKDLGLAGAYNEQFF
>TRBV7-9|.|TRBJ2-3
CASSLAGSTDTQYF
>TRBV14|.|TRBJ1-6
CASSQDWNPGDYNSPLHF
>TRBV7-3|.|TRBJ2-1
CASSLARTPGYNEQFF
>TRBV7-9|once|TRBJ2-7
CASSLGQGSLSYEQYF
>TRBV6-5|.|TRBJ1-2
CASRGDSTYGYTF
>TRBV12-3/TRBV12-4|.|TRBJ1-1
CASSLRGFPEAFF
>TRBV19|.|TRBJ1-1
CASSIARGLTEAFF
>TRBV18|few|TRBJ2-7
CASSPPGRDEQYF
>TRBV7-3|few|TRBJ2-5
CASSLRAGLETQYF
>TRBV5-5|many|TRBJ1-6
CASSLSDRPYNSPLHF
>TRBV5-4|.|TRBJ2-7
CASSLGTSGTIYEQYF
>TRBV19|.|TRBJ2-1
CATQRDRGKGNEQFF
>TRBV4-3|.|TRBJ2-7
CASSQDRSGPYEQYF
>TRBV12-3/TRBV12-4|once|TRBJ1-1
CASSLGQGKAFF
>TRBV4-1|.|TRBJ2-3
CASSQVPTTDTQYF
>TRBV5-1|many|TRBJ2-2
CASSSDTGELFF
>TRBV6-5|once|TRBJ1-1
CASSYRQGTEAFF
>TRBV28|.|TRBJ2-1
CASSYQAGGPGEQFF
>TRBV15|.|TRBJ1-4
CATSGPSTGTNEKLFF
>TRBV11-3|many|TRBJ1-1
CASSSLTIQGTEAFF
>TRBV6-1|.|TRBJ2-3
CASSETGQGTADTQYF
>TRBV12-5|.|TRBJ1-5
CASGPVAVNQPQHF
>TRBV28|.|TRBJ2-2
CASRDPGQGNTGELFF
>TRBV11-3|once|TRBJ2-3
CASSLGAGGHTDTQYF
>TRBV20-1|.|TRBJ2-1
CSATPGNEQFF
>TRBV6-2/TRBV6-3|.|TRBJ2-1
CASSPVTSGRSEQFF
>TRBV7-6|once|TRBJ1-2
CASSNPRGTGNYGYTF
>TRBV5-4|.|TRBJ1-1
CASSLGPGTEAFF
>TRBV15|few|TRBJ2-7
CATSRDRGSSYEQYF
>TRBV25-1|once|TRBJ2-7
CASSESTSGLPSSYEQYF
>TRBV3-1/TRBV3-2|.|TRBJ1-1
CASSNPDSYEAFF
>TRBV30|.|TRBJ2-7
CAWNRRGETYEQYF
>TRBV5-1|few|TRBJ2-7
CASSRDARANSYEQYF
>TRBV29-1|.|TRBJ1-1
CSAAGTVTEAFF
>TRBV30|.|TRBJ1-5
CAGNRENQPQHF
>TRBV28|.|TRBJ2-3
CASSSSRSGGDTQYF
>TRBV24-1|.|TRBJ2-3
CATSDLRAEDTQYF
>TRBV4-3|.|TRBJ1-5
CASSQEQGRQPQHF
>TRBV9|.|TRBJ2-7
CASSKTGMGYEQYF
>TRBV7-9|.|TRBJ1-1
CASSLQGQSTEAFF